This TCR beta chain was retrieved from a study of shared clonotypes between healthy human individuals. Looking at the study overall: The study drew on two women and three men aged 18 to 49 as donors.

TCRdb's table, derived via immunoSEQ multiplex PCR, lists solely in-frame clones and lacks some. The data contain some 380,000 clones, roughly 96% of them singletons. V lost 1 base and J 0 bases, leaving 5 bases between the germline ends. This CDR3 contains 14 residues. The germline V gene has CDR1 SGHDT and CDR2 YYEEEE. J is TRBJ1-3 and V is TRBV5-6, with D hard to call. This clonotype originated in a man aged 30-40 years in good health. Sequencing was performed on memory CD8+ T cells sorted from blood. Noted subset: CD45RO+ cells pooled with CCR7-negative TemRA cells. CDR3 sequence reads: CASSLTVSGNTIYF. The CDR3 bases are TGTGCCAGCAGCTTGACAGTCTCTGGAAACACCATATATTTT.